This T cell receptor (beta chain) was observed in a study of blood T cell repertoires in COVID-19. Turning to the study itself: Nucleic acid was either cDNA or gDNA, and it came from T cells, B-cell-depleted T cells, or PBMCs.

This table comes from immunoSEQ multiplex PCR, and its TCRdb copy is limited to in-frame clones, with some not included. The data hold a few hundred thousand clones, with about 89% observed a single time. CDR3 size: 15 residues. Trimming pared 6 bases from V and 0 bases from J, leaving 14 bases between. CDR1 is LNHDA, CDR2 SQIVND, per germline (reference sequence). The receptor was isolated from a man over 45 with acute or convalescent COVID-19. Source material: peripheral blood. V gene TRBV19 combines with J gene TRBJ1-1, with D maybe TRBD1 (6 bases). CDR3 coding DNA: TGTGCCAGTAGGGGGCCCAACAGGGTGAACACTGAAGCTTTCTTT. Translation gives CASRGPNRVNTEAFF.